This record concerns one T cell receptor beta chain sequence. The antigen remains unidentified. The entry originates in a study of beta chain features in type 1 diabetes. Study-level results: Reads derived from cDNA could over-represent cells showing high TCR expression. Shortening of TCRB CDR3s, moderate but significant, appeared in all four CD4+ subsets of Type 1 diabetes patients. Naive, central memory and Treg TCRB repertoires appeared more alike in patients than in healthy donors. Any role of HLA type in TCRB rearrangement remained unresolved here. Fewer insertions but more deletions were seen at VDJ junctions in type 1 diabetes patients.

Expressed TCRB transcripts were sequenced because the isolated RNA had all been reverse transcribed beforehand. The data were produced by immunoSEQ multiplex PCR, yet TCRdb's version contains in-frame clones alone and is incomplete. The sample has around 250,000 clones, approximately 14% seen once. What was sequenced was naive CD4+ T cells from blood. The clonotype was recovered from a man aged 25 to 45 with type 1 diabetes.

The CDR3 loop reads CASSLVGAPGEQFF. The CDR3 bases are TGCGCCAGCAGCTTGGTGGGGGCCCCGGGTGAGCAGTTCTTC. The genes are TRBV5-1 and TRBJ2-1; possibly TRBD1 for D (6 bases). V was pared by 0 bases and J by 9 bases, with 13 bases between. Germline loops: CDR1 SGHRS, CDR2 YFSETQ. The CDR3 length is 14 residues.